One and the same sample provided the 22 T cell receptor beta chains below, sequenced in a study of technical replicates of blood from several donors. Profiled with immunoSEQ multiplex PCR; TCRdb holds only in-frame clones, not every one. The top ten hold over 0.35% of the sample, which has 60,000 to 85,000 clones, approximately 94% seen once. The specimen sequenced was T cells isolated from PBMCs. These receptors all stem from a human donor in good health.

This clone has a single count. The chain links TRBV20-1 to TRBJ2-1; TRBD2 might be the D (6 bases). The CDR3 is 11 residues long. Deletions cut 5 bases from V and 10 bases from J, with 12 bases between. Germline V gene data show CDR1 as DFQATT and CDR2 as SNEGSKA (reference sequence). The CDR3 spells CSAFSGREQFF. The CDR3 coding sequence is TGCAGTGCTTTTAGCGGCAGAGAGCAGTTCTTC.

This chain's CDR3 is CASSPQLAGGVGELFF. As DNA, the CDR3 is TGTGCCAGCAGCCCGCAACTAGCGGGAGGGGTCGGGGAGCTGTTTTTT. The V call is TRBV4-2, the J call TRBJ2-2; 13 bases match TRBD2. The CDR3 length is 16 residues. Trimming removed 4 bases from V and 7 bases from J; junction bases left unmatched: 6. The V gene's germline CDR1 is LGHNA and CDR2 YNFKEQ.

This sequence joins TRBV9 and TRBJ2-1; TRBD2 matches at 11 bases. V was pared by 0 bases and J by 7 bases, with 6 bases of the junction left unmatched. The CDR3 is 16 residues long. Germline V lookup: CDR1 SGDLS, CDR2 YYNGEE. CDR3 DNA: TGTGCCAGCAGCGTAGAGGCTAGCGGGAGGACAAATGAGCAGTTCTTC. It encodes CASSVEASGRTNEQFF.

CDR3 sequence (DNA): TGTGCCAGCTGGCGGTCGATGAATAGCAATCAGCCCCAGCATTTT. This translates into CASWRSMNSNQPQHF. The rearrangement links TRBV27 to TRBJ1-5; unclear D gene. V shed 8 bases and J shed 0 bases, with 14 bases lying between them. This CDR3 is 15 amino acids long. Per germline, CDR1 MNHEY and CDR2 SMNVEV (reference sequence).

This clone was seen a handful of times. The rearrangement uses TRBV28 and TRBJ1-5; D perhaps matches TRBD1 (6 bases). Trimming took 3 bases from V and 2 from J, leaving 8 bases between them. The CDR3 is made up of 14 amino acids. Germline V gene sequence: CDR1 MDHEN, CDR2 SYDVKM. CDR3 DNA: TGTGCCAGCAGTTTCCCAGGGGGCAATCAGCCCCAGCATTTT. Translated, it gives CASSFPGGNQPQHF.

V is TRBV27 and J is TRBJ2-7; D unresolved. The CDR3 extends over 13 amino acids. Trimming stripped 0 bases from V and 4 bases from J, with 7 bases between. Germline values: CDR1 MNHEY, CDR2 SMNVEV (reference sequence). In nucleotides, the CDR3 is TGTGCCAGCAGTTTATCCCCAGGATACGAGCAGTACTTC. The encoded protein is CASSLSPGYEQYF.

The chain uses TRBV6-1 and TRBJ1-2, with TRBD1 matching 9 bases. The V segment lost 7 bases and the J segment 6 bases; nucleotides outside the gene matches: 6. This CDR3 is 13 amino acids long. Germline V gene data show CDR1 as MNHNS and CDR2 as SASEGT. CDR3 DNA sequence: TGTGCCAGCATCTGGGACAGGGTAGATGGCTACACCTTC. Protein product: CASIWDRVDGYTF.

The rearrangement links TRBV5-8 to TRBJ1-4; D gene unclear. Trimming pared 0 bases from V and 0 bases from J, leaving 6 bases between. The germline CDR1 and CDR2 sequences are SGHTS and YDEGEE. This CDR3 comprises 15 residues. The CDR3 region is CASSLGHTTNEKLFF. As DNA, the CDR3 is TGTGCCAGCAGCTTGGGACACACAACTAATGAAAAACTGTTTTTT.

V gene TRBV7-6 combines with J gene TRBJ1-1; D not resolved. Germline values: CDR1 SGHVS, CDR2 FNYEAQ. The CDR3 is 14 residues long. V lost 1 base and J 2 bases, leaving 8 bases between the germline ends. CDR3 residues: CASSLEGSNTEAFF. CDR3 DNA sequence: TGTGCCAGCAGCTTAGAAGGGAGTAACACTGAAGCTTTCTTT.

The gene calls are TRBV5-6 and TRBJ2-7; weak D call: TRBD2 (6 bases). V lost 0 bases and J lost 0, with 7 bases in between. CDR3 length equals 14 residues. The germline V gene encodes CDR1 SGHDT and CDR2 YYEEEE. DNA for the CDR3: TGTGCCAGCAGCTTGGGGGACTTCTCCTACGAGCAGTACTTC. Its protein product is CASSLGDFSYEQYF.

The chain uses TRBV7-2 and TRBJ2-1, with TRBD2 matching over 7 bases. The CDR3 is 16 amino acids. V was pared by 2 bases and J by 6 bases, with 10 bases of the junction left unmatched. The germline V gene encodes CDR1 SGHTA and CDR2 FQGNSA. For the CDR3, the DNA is TGTGCCAGCAGCTTACGTAGCGGGCTAAGAGTCAATGAGCAGTTCTTC. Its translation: CASSLRSGLRVNEQFF. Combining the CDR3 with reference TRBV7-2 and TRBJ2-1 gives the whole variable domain GAGVSQSPSNKVTEKGKDVELRCDPISGHTALYWYRQSLGQGLEFLIYFQGNSAPDKSGLPSDRFSAERTGGSVSTLTIQRTQQEDSAVYLCASSLRSGLRVNEQFFGPGTRLTVL.

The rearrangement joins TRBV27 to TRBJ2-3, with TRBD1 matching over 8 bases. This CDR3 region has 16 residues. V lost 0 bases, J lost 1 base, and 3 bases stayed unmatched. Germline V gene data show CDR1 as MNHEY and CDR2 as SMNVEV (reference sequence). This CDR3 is CASSLSYRGGTDTQYF. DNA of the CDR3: TGTGCCAGCAGTTTATCGTACAGGGGGGGCACAGATACGCAGTATTTT.

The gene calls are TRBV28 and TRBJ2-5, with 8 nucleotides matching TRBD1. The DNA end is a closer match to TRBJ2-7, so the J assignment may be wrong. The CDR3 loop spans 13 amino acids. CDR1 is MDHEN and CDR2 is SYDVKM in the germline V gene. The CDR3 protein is CASSPGTGYEQYF. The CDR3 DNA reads TGTGCCAGCAGTCCCGGGACAGGTTACGAGCAGTACTTC.

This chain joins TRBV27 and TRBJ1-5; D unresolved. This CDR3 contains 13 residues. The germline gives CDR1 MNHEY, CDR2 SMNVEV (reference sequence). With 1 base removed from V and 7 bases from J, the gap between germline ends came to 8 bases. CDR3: CASSLWQSQPQHF. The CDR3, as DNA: TGTGCCAGCAGTTTATGGCAGTCCCAGCCCCAGCATTTT.

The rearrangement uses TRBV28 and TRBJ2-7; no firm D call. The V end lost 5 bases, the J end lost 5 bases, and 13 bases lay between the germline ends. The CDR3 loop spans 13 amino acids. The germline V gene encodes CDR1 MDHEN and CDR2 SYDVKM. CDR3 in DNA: TGTGCCAGCAGTCTATCGCCTAGAAACGAGCAGTACTTC. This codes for CASSLSPRNEQYF.

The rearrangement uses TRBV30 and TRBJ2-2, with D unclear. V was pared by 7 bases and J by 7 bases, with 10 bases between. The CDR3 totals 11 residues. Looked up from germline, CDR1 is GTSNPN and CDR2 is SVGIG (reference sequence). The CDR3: CALSFYGELFF. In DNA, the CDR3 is TGTGCCTTGTCTTTTTACGGGGAGCTGTTTTTT.

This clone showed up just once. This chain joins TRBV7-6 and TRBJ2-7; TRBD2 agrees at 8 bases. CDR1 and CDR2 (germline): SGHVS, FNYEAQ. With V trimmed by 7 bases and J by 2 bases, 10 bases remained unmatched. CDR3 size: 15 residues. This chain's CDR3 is CASTPGGTETYEQYF. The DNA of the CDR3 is TGTGCCAGCACCCCGGGGGGGACGGAGACCTACGAGCAGTACTTC. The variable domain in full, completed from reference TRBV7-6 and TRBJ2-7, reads GAGVSQSPRYKVTKRGQDVALRCDPISGHVSLYWYRQALGQGPEFLTYFNYEAQQDKSGLPNDRFSAERPEGSISTLTIQRTEQRDSAMYRCASTPGGTETYEQYFGPGTRLTVT.

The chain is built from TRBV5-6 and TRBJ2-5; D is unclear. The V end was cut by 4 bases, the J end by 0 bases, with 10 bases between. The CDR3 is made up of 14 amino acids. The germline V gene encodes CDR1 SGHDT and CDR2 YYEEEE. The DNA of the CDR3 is TGTGCCAGCAGCCGCGGAGCGTACCAAGAGACCCAGTACTTC. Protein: CASSRGAYQETQYF.

This CDR3 is CASSMRTGEADTQYF. In DNA, the CDR3 is TGTGCCAGTAGTATGAGGACAGGGGAGGCAGATACGCAGTATTTT. The V and J genes are TRBV19 and TRBJ2-3, with 9 bases matching TRBD1. V was clipped by 3 bases and J by 4 bases; unmatched bases: 5. This CDR3 comprises 15 residues. Germline V gives CDR1 LNHDA, CDR2 SQIVND (reference sequence).

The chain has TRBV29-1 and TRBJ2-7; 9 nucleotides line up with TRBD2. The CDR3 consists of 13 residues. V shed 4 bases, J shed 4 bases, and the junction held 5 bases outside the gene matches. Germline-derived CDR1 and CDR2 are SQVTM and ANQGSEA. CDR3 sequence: CSVGSGSIYEQYF. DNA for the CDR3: TGCAGCGTTGGTAGCGGGAGTATTTACGAGCAGTACTTC.

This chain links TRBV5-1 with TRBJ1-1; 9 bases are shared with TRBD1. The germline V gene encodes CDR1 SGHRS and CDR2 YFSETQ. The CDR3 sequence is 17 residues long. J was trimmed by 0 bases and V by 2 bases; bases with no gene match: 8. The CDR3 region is CASSLIKTGGMNTEAFF. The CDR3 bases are TGCGCCAGCAGCTTAATAAAAACAGGGGGCATGAACACTGAAGCTTTCTTT.

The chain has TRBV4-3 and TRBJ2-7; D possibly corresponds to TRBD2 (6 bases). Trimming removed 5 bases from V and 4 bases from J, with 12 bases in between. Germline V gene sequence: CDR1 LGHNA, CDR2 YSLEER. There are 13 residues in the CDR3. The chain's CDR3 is CASSAGGGYEQYF. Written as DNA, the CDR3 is TGCGCCAGCAGCGCCGGGGGTGGTTACGAGCAGTACTTC.